This record covers a single T cell receptor (beta chain). This table comes from immunoSEQ multiplex PCR, and its TCRdb copy is limited to in-frame clones, with some not included. This table holds fewer than 450,000 clones, under 95% found once. This sample was included in a study of blood T cell repertoires in COVID-19. CDR3 length equals 13 residues. Germline V gives CDR1 LNHDA, CDR2 SQIVND (reference sequence). V was pared by 6 bases and J by 2 bases, with 9 bases between. This TCR came from a woman between 18 and 29 years old who had recovered from COVID-19. Material for sequencing was peripheral blood. This chain links TRBV19 with TRBJ2-3; D ambiguous. The CDR3 loop reads CASSPRLTDTQYF. DNA of the CDR3: TGTGCCAGTAGCCCCCGACTCACAGATACGCAGTATTTT. The full variable domain, its missing parts supplied by reference TRBV19 and TRBJ2-3, is DGGITQSPKYLFRKEGQNVTLSCEQNLNHDAMYWYRQDPGQGLRLIYYSQIVNDFQKGDIAEGYSVSREKKESFPLTVTSAQKNPTAFYLCASSPRLTDTQYFGPGTRLTVL.